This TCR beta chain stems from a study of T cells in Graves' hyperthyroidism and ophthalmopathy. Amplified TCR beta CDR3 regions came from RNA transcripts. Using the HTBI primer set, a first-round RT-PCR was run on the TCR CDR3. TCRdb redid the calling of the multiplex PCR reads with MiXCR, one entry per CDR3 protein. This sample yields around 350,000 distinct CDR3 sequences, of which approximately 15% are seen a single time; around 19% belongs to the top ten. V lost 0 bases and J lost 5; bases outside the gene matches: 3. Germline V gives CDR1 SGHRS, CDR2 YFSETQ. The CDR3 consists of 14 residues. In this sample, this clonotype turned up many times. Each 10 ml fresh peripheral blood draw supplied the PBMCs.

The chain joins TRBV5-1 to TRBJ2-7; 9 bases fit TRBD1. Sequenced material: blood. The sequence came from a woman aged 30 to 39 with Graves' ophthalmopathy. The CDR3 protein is CASSLVQGANEQYF. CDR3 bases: TGCGCCAGCAGCTTGGTACAGGGGGCCAACGAGCAGTACTTC.